This entry describes one T cell receptor (beta chain). Its antigen is not identified. This record comes from a study of T-cell reconstitution after alpha-beta-depleted transplantation in children. Library preparation (for TCRbeta) was performed with unique molecular identifiers. TCRdb used MiXCR to reprocess the PCR reads, holding one entry per CDR3 protein. The data hold 95,000 to 150,000 distinct CDR3 sequences, with under 30% observed a single time. Study-wide findings and caveats: The study reportedly traced alpha-beta T cells about two months after transplant to several hundred expanded graft clones. Day-60 TCRbeta diversity that was high in some patients was derived from surviving recipient T cells and thymic progenitors. Newly produced T cells mostly provided counts and TCRbeta diversity after one year, as hyperexpanded clones declined.

The origin of this receptor is a male patient aged 2 to 9 who had a stem cell transplant for chronic granulomatous disease, so the T cells may come from the graft donor. Here the sequenced sample was PBMCs, mostly from graft donor cells, taken 180 days after TCRalphabeta/CD19-depleted stem cell transplant.

CDR3 coding DNA: TGTGCCAGCAGCTGGAGCGGTCCTAGCACAGATACGCAGTATTTT. Its translation: CASSWSGPSTDTQYF. The rearrangement links TRBV7-2 to TRBJ2-3, with D perhaps matching TRBD2 (5 bases). CDR3 size: 15 residues. The V and J ends lost 4 bases and 0 bases respectively, with 11 bases between them. Germline V CDR1 and CDR2: SGHTA, FQGNSA. The whole variable domain, remainder taken from reference TRBV7-2 and TRBJ2-3, is GAGVSQSPSNKVTEKGKDVELRCDPISGHTALYWYRQSLGQGLEFLIYFQGNSAPDKSGLPSDRFSAERTGGSVSTLTIQRTQQEDSAVYLCASSWSGPSTDTQYFGPGTRLTVL.